This TCR beta chain is from a study of T cells in localized non-small cell lung cancer. Method: immunoSEQ multiplex PCR; TCRdb's copy keeps in-frame clones and lacks some. The data contain around 50,000 clones, around 87% of them singletons. About this clone itself: No antigen is known for it.

Study conclusions and caveats: Sequencing involved a lone tumor region, leaving heterogeneity possible. Elevated blood T cell density was associated with longer overall survival. Uninvolved adjacent lung showed peak T cell clonality, exceeding tumor.

The CDR3 has 14 residues. Between the trimmed V and J ends, which lost 5 bases and 5 bases, there was a span of 13 bases. CDR1 and CDR2 (germline): SGHAT, FQNNGV. This chain joins TRBV11-2 and TRBJ2-1; perhaps TRBD2 as D (6 bases). The source was PBMCs, collected before any cancer treatment. This TCR was recovered from a man aged 40 to 69 with stage II lung adenocarcinoma. The CDR3 reads CASSPSLANNEQFF. CDR3 DNA sequence: TGTGCCAGCAGCCCATCACTAGCTAACAATGAGCAGTTCTTC.